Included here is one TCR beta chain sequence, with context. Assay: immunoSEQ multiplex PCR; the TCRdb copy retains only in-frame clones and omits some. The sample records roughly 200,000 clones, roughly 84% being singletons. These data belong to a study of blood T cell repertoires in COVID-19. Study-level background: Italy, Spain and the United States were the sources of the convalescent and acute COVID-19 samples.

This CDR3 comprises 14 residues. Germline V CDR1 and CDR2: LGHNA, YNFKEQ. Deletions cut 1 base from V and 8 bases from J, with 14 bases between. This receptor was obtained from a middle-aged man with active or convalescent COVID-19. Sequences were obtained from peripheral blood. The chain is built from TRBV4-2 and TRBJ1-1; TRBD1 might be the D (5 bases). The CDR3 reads CASSQGETDGEAFF. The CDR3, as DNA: TGTGCCAGCAGCCAAGGAGAGACAGATGGAGAAGCTTTCTTT.